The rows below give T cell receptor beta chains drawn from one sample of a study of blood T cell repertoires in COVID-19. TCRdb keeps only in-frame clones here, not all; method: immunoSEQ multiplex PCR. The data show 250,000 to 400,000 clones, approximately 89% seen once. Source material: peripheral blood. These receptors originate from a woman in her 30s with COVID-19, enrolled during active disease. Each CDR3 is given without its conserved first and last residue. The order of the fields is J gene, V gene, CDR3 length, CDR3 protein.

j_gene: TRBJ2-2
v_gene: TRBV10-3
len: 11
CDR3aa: AISGQGNGELF

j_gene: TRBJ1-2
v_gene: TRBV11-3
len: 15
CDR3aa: ASSTPGQGAPNYGYT

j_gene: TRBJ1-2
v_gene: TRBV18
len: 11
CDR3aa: ASSSGEDFGYT

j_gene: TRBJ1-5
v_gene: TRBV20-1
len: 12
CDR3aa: SASADSSNQPQH

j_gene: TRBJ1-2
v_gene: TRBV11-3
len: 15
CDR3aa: ASTPGQGKLNGYGYT

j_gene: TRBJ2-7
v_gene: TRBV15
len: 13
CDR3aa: ATSRDLAGGYEQY

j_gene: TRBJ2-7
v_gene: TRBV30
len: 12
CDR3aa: AWSAEDGENEQY

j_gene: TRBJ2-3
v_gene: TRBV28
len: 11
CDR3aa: ASSDTVTDTQY

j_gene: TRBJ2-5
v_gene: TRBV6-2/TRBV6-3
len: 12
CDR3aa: ASSSGGDQETQY

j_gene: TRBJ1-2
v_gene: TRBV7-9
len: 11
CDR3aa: ASSLGEAGGYT

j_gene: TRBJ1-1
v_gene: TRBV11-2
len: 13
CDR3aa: ASSLGGSLNTEAF

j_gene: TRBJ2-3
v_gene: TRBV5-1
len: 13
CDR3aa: ASSLNGLPTDTQY

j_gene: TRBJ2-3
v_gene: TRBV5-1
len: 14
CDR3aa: ASTLGGRGPADTQY

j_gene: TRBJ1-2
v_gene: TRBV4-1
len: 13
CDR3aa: ASSQGGGLNYGYT

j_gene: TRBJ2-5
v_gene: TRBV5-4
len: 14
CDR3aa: ASTPRGVATLETQY

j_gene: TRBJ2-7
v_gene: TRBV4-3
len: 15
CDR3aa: ASSQDYGTGFSYEQY

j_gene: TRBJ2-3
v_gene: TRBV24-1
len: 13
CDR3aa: ATSDLDLAGSTQY

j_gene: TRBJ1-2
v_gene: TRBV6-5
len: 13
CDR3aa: ASSLRSGLNYGYT

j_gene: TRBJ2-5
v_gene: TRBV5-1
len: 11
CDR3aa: ASSLVYQETQY